The clone carrying this TCR beta chain has a handful of counts. This sample stems from a study of blood T cell repertoires in COVID-19. About the study: Acute and convalescent COVID-19 samples came from the United States, Italy and Spain. PBMCs, B-cell-depleted T cells, or T cells were the source of the cDNA or gDNA that made up the material.

Original processing methods: The authors estimated nucleated cell counts from reference gene primer amplification. The method was immunoSEQ multiplex PCR; TCRdb's version includes in-frame clones alone and lacks a portion of them. V and J calls plus clone size are reproduced from that table; the DNA served to infer D and trimming. The sample holds hundreds of thousands of clones, 85% to 90% seen once. CDR1 and CDR2 from the germline V gene are SGHDT and YYEEEE. This CDR3 comprises 17 residues. Germline trimming cut 1 base from V and 4 bases from J; bases unmatched to any gene: 10. The rearrangement uses TRBV5-6 and TRBJ1-1; 10 bases agree with TRBD1. This TCR was sampled from a woman aged 40 to 50 who had recovered from COVID-19. Sequenced input: peripheral blood. The CDR3 bases are TGTGCCAGCAGCTTGTTGACAGGGGGCGTTCGTCGCACTGAAGCTTTCTTT. It specifies CASSLLTGGVRRTEAFF.